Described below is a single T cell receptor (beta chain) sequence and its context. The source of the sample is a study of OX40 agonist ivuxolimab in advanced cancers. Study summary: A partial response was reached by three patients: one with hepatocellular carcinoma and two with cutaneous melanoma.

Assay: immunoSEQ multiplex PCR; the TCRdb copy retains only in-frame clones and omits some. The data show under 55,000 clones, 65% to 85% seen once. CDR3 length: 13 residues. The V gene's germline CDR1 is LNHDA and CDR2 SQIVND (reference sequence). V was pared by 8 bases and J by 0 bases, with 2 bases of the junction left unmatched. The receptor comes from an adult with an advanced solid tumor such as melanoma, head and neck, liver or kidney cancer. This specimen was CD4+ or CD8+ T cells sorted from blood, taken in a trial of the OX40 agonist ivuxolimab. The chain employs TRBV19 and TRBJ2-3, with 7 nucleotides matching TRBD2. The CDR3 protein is CASASGSTDTQYF. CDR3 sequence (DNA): TGTGCCAGTGCTAGCGGAAGCACAGATACGCAGTATTTT.